The 9 T cell receptor beta chains in this list originate from one sample, sequenced in a study of blood T cell repertoires in COVID-19. Produced via immunoSEQ multiplex PCR; TCRdb's table is partial and in-frame only. This table holds fewer than 150,000 clones, about 80% found once. The sample consisted of peripheral blood. The receptors were sampled from a woman aged 80 or over in a cohort sampled during active or convalescent COVID-19.

A word on this clone: An end of the junction does not agree with germline; a read error may underlie this. The V call is TRBV7-7, the J call TRBJ2-3; no firm D call. The CDR3 totals 15 residues. In germline, CDR1 is SSHAT, CDR2 FNYEAQ (reference sequence). The CDR3 nucleotides read TGTGCTAGCAGCTTCTCTCCCGGAGGCACAGATACGCAGTATTTT. As protein: CASSFSPGGTDTQYF.

This chain uses TRBV4-1 with TRBJ2-5; tentative D call: TRBD1 (6 bases). Trimming cost V 6 bases and J 1 base, with 24 bases left between them. Germline-derived CDR1 and CDR2 are MGHRA and YSYEKL. The CDR3 is made up of 18 amino acids. CDR3 in DNA: TGCGCCAGCAGTCAATGGGGGCGGGCAAAGGCATCCCAAGAGACCCAGTACTTC. Protein sequence: CASSQWGRAKASQETQYF.

The chain employs TRBV6-2 or TRBV6-3 and TRBJ2-1, with D unresolved. From germline, CDR1 is MNHEY and CDR2 SVGEGT. The CDR3 totals 11 residues. V was clipped by 5 bases and J by 6 bases, with 5 bases between them. Here the CDR3 DNA reads TGTGCCAGCAGTGATAGCAATGAGCAGTTCTTC. This codes for CASSDSNEQFF.

This chain joins TRBV7-9 and TRBJ1-6; TRBD1 is a possible D gene (5 bases). The CDR3 covers 12 residues. Per the germline V gene, CDR1 is SEHNR and CDR2 is FQNEAQ (reference sequence). V shed 4 bases and J shed 10 bases, with 8 bases lying between them. The CDR3 protein is CASSSRVSPLHF. The CDR3 DNA reads TGTGCCAGCAGCTCCAGGGTGTCACCCCTCCACTTT. Combining the CDR3 with reference TRBV7-9 and TRBJ1-6 gives the whole variable domain DTGVSQNPRHKITKRGQNVTFRCDPISEHNRLYWYRQTLGQGPEFLTYFQNEAQLEKSRLLSDRFSAERPKGSFSTLEIQRTEQGDSAMYLCASSSRVSPLHFGNGTRLTVT.

The chain has TRBV5-4 and TRBJ1-2; 8 bases agree with TRBD1. There are 15 residues in the CDR3. Germline CDR1 and CDR2: SGHNT and YYREEE (reference sequence). V gave up 1 base and J gave up 4 bases; unmatched junction bases: 6. The DNA for the CDR3 is TGTGCCAGCAGCTTGTGGGCAGGGGGCGGCTATGGCTACACCTTC. Protein: CASSLWAGGGYGYTF.

The table lists this clone with a few counts. Here the CDR3 reads CASSFSAGGDEQYF. The CDR3 region has the DNA TGTGCCAGCAGCTTCTCGGCAGGGGGCGACGAGCAGTACTTC. The chain links TRBV13 to TRBJ2-7, with TRBD1 matching over 8 bases. The J segment lost 5 bases and the V segment lost 3 bases, leaving 6 bases of the junction unmatched. Per germline, CDR1 PRHDT and CDR2 FYEKMQ (reference sequence). The CDR3 has 14 amino acids.

V gene TRBV15 combines with J gene TRBJ2-5, with unresolved D. The CDR3 sequence is 14 residues long. Trimming cost V 8 bases and J 5 bases, with 18 bases left between them. Germline V gives CDR1 LNHNV, CDR2 YYDKDF (reference sequence). The CDR3 DNA reads as TGTGCCACCGGGCAGCCCACTGGTGAGGAGACCCAGTACTTC. Its protein product is CATGQPTGEETQYF.

The chain is built from TRBV6-5 and TRBJ1-1; 8 bases agree with TRBD1. J was trimmed by 0 bases and V by 6 bases; bases with no gene match: 3. CDR1 is MNHEY and CDR2 is SVGAGI in the germline V gene. This CDR3 comprises 14 residues. The CDR3 loop is CASRPDRVNTEAFF. CDR3 nucleotide sequence: TGTGCCAGCAGACCGGACAGGGTGAACACTGAAGCTTTCTTT.

This clone appeared once. The V gene is TRBV28, the J gene TRBJ2-7; 12 nucleotides match TRBD2. The CDR3 is 14 residues long. The germline V gene encodes CDR1 MDHEN and CDR2 SYDVKM. V lost 7 bases, J lost 3 bases, and 4 bases stayed unmatched. CDR3 in DNA: TGTGCCAGCAATCTAGCGGGGGGGCTCTACGAGCAGTACTTC. Protein sequence: CASNLAGGLYEQYF.